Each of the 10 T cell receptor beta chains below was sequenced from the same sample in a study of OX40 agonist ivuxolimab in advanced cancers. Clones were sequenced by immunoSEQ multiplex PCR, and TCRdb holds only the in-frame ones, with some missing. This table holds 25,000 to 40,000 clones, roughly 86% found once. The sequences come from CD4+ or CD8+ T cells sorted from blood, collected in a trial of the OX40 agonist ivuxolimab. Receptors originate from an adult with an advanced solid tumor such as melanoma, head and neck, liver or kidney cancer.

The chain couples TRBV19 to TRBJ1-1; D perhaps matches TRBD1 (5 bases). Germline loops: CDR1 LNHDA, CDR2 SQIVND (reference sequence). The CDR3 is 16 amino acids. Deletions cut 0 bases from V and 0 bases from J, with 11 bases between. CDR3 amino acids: CASSIDRPRVNTEAFF. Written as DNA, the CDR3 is TGTGCCAGTAGTATAGATCGCCCCAGGGTGAACACTGAAGCTTTCTTT.

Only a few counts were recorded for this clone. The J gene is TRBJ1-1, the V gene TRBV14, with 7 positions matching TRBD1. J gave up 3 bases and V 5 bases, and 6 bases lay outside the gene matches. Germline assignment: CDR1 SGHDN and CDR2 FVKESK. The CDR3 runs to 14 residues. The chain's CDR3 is CASSYRQGHTEAFF. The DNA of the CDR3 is TGTGCCAGCAGCTACCGACAGGGCCACACTGAAGCTTTCTTT. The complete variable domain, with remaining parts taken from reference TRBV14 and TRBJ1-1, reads EAGVTQFPSHSVIEKGQTVTLRCDPISGHDNLYWYRRVMGKEIKFLLHFVKESKQDESGMPNNRFLAERTGGTYSTLKVQPAELEDSGVYFCASSYRQGHTEAFFGQGTRLTVV.

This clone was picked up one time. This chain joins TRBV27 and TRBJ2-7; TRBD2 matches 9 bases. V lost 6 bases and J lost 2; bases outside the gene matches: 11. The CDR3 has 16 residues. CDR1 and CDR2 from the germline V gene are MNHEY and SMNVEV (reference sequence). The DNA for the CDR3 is TGTGCCAGCAGCCCGTTCTCTAGCGGGAACCCCTACGAGCAGTACTTC. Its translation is CASSPFSSGNPYEQYF.

The CDR3 protein is CASSLGGARTTYEQYF. CDR3 DNA sequence: TGCGCCAGCAGCTTGGGAGGGGCGCGTACCACCTACGAGCAGTACTTC. The chain joins TRBV5-1 to TRBJ2-7; the D gene could be TRBD1 or TRBD2 (5 bases each). Trimming took off 0 bases at V and 2 bases at J, with 15 bases between the two ends. CDR3 length: 16 amino acids. In germline, CDR1 is SGHRS, CDR2 YFSETQ.

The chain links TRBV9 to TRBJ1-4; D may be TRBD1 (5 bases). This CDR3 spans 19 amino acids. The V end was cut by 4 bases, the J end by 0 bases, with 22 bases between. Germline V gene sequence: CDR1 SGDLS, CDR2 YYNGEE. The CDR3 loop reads CASSMGPPGVVATNEKLFF. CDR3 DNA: TGTGCCAGCAGCATGGGACCTCCCGGAGTAGTTGCAACTAATGAAAAACTGTTTTTT.

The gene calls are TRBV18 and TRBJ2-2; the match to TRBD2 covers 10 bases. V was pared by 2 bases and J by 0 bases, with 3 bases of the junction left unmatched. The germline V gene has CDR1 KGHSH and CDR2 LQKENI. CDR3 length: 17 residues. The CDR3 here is CASSPRTSGANTGELFF. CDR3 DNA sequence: TGTGCCAGCTCACCAAGGACTAGCGGAGCGAACACCGGGGAGCTGTTTTTT.

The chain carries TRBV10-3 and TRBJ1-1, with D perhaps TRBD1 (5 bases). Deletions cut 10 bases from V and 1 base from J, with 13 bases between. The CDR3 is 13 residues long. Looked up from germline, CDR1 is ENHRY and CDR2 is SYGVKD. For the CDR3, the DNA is TGTGCCACCGGGGGTATTTCGAACACTGAAGCTTTCTTT. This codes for CATGGISNTEAFF.

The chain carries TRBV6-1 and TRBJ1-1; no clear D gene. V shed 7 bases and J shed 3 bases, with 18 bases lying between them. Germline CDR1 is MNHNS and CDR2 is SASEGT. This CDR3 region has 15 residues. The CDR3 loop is CASTRWSLVDTEAFF. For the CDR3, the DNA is TGTGCCAGCACCAGATGGTCCCTGGTGGACACTGAAGCTTTCTTT.

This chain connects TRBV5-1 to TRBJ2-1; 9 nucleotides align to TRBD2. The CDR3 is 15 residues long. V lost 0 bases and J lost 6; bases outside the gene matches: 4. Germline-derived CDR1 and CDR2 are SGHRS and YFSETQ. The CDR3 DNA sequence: TGCGCCAGCAGCTTGGGGGTAGCGGGAGTCAATGAGCAGTTCTTC. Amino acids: CASSLGVAGVNEQFF.

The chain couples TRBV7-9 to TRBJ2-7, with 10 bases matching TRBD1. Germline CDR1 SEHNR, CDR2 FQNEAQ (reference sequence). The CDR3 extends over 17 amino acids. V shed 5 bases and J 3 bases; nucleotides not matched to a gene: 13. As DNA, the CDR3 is TGTGCCAGCAGCCAAGAAGTCGGGACAGGGGTGTTCTACGAGCAGTACTTC. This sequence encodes CASSQEVGTGVFYEQYF.